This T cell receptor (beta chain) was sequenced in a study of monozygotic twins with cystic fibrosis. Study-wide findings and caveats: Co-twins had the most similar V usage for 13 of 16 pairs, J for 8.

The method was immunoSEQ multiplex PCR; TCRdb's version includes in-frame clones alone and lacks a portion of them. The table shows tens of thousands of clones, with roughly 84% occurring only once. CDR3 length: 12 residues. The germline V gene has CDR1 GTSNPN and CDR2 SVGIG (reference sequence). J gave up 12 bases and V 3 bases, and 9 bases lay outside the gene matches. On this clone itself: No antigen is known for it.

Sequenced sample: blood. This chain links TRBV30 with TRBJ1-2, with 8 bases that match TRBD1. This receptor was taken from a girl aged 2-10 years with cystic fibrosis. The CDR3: CAWSGQGIWNTF. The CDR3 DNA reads TGTGCCTGGAGCGGACAGGGTATATGGAACACCTTC.